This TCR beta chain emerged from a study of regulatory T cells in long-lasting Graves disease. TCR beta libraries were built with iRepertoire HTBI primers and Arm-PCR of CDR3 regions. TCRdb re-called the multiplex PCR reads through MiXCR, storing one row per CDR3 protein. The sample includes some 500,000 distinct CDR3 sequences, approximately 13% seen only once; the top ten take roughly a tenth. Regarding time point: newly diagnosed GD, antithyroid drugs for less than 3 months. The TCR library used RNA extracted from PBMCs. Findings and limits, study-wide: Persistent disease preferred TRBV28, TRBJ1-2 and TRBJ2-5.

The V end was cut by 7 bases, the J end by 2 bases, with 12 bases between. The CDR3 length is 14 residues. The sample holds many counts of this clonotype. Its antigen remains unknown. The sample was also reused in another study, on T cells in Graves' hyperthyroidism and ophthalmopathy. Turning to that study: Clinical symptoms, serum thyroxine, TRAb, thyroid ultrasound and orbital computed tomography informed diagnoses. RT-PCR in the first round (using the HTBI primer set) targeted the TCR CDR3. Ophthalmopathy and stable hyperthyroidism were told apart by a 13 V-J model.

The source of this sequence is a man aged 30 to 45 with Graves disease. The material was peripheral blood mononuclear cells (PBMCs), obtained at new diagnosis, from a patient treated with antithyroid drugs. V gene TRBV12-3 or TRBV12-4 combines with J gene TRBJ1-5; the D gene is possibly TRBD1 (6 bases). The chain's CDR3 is CASTRDIGNQPQHF. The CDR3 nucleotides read TGTGCCAGCACCCGGGACATTGGCAATCAGCCCCAGCATTTT.